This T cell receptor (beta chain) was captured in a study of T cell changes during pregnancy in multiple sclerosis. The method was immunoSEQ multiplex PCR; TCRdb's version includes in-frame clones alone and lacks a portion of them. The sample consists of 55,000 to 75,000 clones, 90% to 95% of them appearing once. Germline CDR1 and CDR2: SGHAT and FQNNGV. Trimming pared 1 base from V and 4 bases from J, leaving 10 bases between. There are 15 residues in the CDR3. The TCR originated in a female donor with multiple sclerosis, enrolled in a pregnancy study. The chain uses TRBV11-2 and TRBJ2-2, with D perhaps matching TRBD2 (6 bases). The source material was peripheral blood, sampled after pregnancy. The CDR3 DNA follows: TGTGCCAGCAGCTTAGGACGCGGGACCACCGGGGAGCTGTTTTTT. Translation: CASSLGRGTTGELFF.